The subject of this entry is one T cell receptor beta chain. V dropped 1 base and J dropped 8 bases, with 11 bases sitting between them. Germline CDR1 LGHNA, CDR2 YNFKEQ. CDR3 size: 13 residues. The single heparinised draw taken from each donor contained around 100 mL of blood on average. The sample belongs to a study of beta chain features in type 1 diabetes. Overall study: Across the samples, approximately 110,000,000 sorted cells were examined in total.

cDNA synthesis used the whole RNA isolate, giving expressed TCRB sequences. Profiled with immunoSEQ multiplex PCR; TCRdb holds only in-frame clones, not every one. The sample carries hundreds of thousands of clones, around 15% recorded once. The source material was central memory CD4+ T cells from blood. The chain carries TRBV4-2 and TRBJ1-2; possible D gene TRBD1, 5 bases. This receptor was taken from a man aged 25-45 years in good health. The CDR3 reads CASSQGDGGGYTF. CDR3 DNA: TGTGCCAGCAGCCAAGGGGACGGAGGAGGCTACACCTTC.